This TCR beta chain was profiled in a study of T cells after yellow fever vaccination. Study-wide background: EM, EMRA, CM and Tscm memory subsets were sorted using CD3, CD45RA, CCR7 and CD95. For low cell numbers, libraries were made with SMART-Seq v4 Ultra Low Input. Study-level findings and limits: Researchers noted that a small share of clonotypes showed up in both CD4 and CD8 compartments.

This clonotype is medium-sized. MiXCR was run by TCRdb on the 5' RACE reads, yielding one entry per CDR3 protein. The sample records over 10,000 distinct CDR3 sequences, around 5.4% being singletons. Germline V gives CDR1 LGHNA, CDR2 YSLEER. This CDR3 is built from 14 residues. V shed 1 base and J shed 9 bases, with 13 bases lying between them. V gene TRBV4-3 combines with J gene TRBJ2-1; no reliable D call. The receptor was isolated from a man aged 25 to 40 who received the YFV17D yellow fever vaccine. This specimen was PBMCs, either bulk or a sorted T-cell subset (CD4+, CD8+, memory, or dextramer-sorted; not recorded which), taken on the day of the yellow fever booster vaccination. The CDR3 reads CASSQGYVSAEQFF. The CDR3 nucleotides are TGCGCCAGCAGCCAAGGTTATGTTTCCGCTGAGCAGTTCTTC.